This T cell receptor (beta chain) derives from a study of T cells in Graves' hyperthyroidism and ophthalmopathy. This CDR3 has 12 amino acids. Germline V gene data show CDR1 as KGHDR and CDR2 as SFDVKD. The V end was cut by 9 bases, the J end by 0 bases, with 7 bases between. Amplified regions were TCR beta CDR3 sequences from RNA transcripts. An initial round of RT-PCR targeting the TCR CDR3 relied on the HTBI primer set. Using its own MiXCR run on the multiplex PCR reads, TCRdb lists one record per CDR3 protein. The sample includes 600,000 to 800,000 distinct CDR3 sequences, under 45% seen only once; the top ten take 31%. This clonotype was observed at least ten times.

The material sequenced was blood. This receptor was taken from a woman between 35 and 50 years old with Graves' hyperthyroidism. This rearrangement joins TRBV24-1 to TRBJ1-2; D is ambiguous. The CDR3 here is CATGGPNYGYTF. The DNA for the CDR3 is TGTGCCACCGGCGGTCCTAACTATGGCTACACCTTC.